A selection of T cell receptor beta chains follows, all from one sample in a study of identical twins. Via MiXCR, TCRdb re-called the 5' RACE reads, giving one row per CDR3 protein. The data hold under 1 million distinct CDR3 sequences, with 9% to 15% observed a single time. Separately, the same data were catalogued under a study of yellow fever vaccine responses in identical twins.

Sequenced: PBMCs. These receptors all stem from a woman in her late teens or twenties in good health. The CDR3 runs from the conserved cysteine through the conserved F or W. Each record gives: D gene, V gene, J gene, clone size, CDR3 DNA, CDR3 protein. A D gene is named only where the DNA matches it firmly. Rows may omit the clone size; those that give it use once, few, many or a size class.

NA,TRBV28,TRBJ2-3,NA,TGTGCCAGCGTGGGGCTGTTAGGACCCCCCTATACGCAGTATTTT,CASVGLLGPPYTQYF
TRBD2,TRBV3-1,TRBJ2-1,few,TGTGCCAGCCGACGATCAAGTAGCGGGGGGGCCAAAAATGAGCAGTTCTTC,CASRRSSSGGAKNEQFF
TRBD2,TRBV7-8,TRBJ2-3,many,TGTGCCAGCAGCCAAGGGGATAGCGGGTATAGCACAGATACGCAGTATTTT,CASSQGDSGYSTDTQYF
TRBD2,TRBV12-3/TRBV12-4,TRBJ2-7,many,TGTGCCAGCAGCCCTGGGACTAGCGGCTCCTCCTACGAGCAGTACTTC,CASSPGTSGSSYEQYF
NA,TRBV15,TRBJ2-1,NA,TGTGCCACCAGCAGACCGGACGGGACACTTGAGCAGTTCTTC,CATSRPDGTLEQFF
NA,TRBV5-1,TRBJ2-7,few,TGCGCCAGCTCCACCGGGAGAGGGCAAAGCTCCTACGAGCAGTACTTC,CASSTGRGQSSYEQYF
TRBD1,TRBV6-1,TRBJ1-2,many,TGTGCCAGCAGTCCGAGACAGGGGGCTGGGTATGGCTACACCTTC,CASSPRQGAGYGYTF
NA,TRBV5-1,TRBJ1-1,NA,TGCGCCAGCAGCCCCGAAACAGGAGTACTGAACACTGAAGCTTTCTTT,CASSPETGVLNTEAFF
NA,TRBV20-1,TRBJ1-1,few,TGCAGTGCTAGAATCATAGTGAACACTGAAGCTTTCTTT,CSARIIVNTEAFF
NA,TRBV5-1,TRBJ2-2,few,TGCGCCAGCAGCTTGACAGGGTCCATGAACACCGGGGAGCTGTTTTTT,CASSLTGSMNTGELFF
TRBD2,TRBV7-6,TRBJ2-3,few,TGTGCCAGCAGGGGAAGCGGGGTCACAGATACGCAGTATTTT,CASRGSGVTDTQYF
NA,TRBV27,TRBJ2-7,many,TGTGCCAGCAGTTTAGGGACAACCGTCAACGAGCAGTACTTC,CASSLGTTVNEQYF
NA,TRBV7-2,TRBJ1-6,few,TGTGCCAGCAGCGTCGGACCGGGGACGACCCTCCACTTT,CASSVGPGTTLHF
NA,TRBV12-3/TRBV12-4,TRBJ1-1,few,TGTGCCAGCAGTAACGATCTGGGGTTGACCCTGAACACTGAAGCTTTCTTT,CASSNDLGLTLNTEAFF
TRBD2,TRBV6-4,TRBJ2-1,few,TGTGCCAGCAGCCGCCGTCCGGGACTAGCGGGGTACAATGAGCAGTTCTTC,CASSRRPGLAGYNEQFF